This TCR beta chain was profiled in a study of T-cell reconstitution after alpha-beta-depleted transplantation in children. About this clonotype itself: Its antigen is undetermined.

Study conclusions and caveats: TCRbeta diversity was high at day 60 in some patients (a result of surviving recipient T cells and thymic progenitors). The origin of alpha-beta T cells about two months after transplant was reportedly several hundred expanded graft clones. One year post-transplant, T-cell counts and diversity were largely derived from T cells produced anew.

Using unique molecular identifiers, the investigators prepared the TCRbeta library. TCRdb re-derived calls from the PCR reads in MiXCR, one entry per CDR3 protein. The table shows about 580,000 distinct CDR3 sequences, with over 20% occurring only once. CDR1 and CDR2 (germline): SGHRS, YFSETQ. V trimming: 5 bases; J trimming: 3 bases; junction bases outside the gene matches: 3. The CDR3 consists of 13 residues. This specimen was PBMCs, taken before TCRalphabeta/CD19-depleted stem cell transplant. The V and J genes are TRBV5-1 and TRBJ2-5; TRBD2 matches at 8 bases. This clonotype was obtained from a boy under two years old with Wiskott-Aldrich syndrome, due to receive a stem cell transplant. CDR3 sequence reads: CASSSGGEETQYF. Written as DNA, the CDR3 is TGCGCCAGCAGTTCCGGGGGGGAAGAGACCCAGTACTTC.